The T cell receptor beta chain under discussion was sequenced for a study of shared T cell receptors in the human thymus. The CDR3 spans 17 residues. The V and J ends lost 3 bases and 4 bases respectively, with 19 bases between them. Germline V gene data show CDR1 as MNHNS and CDR2 as SASEGT. Using immunoSEQ multiplex PCR, the repertoire was profiled, and TCRdb retains in-frame clones only, with some absent. The sample carries roughly 710,000 clones, around 85% recorded once. This sample also appeared in a second study, on human thymus T cells. That work contributes: Resections were taken during corrective heart surgery, and the thymus tissue came from these. Use of V and J genes seemed skewed within the thymic and blood repertoires. Related studies noted strongly shared thymic repertoires across unrelated people.

This chain connects TRBV6-1 to TRBJ1-5; D unclear. The TCR originated in a girl in the first two years of life with a congenital heart defect. The sequenced sample consisted of thymocytes. The CDR3 sequence is CASSETLGKEGNQPQHF. In nucleotides, the CDR3 is TGTGCCAGCAGTGAGACCCTCGGGAAGGAAGGGAATCAGCCCCAGCATTTT.